The clone carrying this T cell receptor (beta chain) was counted a few times. CDR1 and CDR2 from the germline V gene are LGHDT and YNNKEL (reference sequence). The length of the CDR3 is 13 residues. Trimming left V 0 bases short and J 6 bases short, with 6 bases between. These data belong to a study of T-cell reconstitution after alpha-beta-depleted transplantation in children. Unique molecular identifiers were incorporated when the TCRbeta library was constructed. One entry per CDR3 protein results from TCRdb running MiXCR on the PCR reads. The sample lists about 600,000 distinct CDR3 sequences; under 30% were seen once.

This TCR was sampled from a boy in the first two years of life who had a stem cell transplant for acute myeloid leukemia, so the T cells may come from the graft donor. The sequences come from PBMCs, mostly from graft donor cells, collected 360 days after TCRalphabeta/CD19-depleted stem cell transplant. The rearrangement joins TRBV3-1 to TRBJ2-1, with D uncertain. The CDR3 spells CASSQESGNEQFF. The CDR3 DNA reads as TGTGCCAGCAGCCAAGAATCGGGCAATGAGCAGTTCTTC.